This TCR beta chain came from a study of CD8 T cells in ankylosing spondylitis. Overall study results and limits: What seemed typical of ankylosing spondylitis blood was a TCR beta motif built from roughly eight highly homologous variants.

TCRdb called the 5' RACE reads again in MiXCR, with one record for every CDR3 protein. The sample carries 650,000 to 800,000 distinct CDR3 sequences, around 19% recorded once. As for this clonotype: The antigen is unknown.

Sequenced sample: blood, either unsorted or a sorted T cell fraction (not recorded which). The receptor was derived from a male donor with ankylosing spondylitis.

The CDR3 DNA reads as TGTGCCAGCAGTATACTTCGTCCTAGCACAGATACGCAGTATTTT. It codes for CASSILRPSTDTQYF. The rearrangement uses TRBV6-1 and TRBJ2-3; unclear D gene. Germline values: CDR1 MNHNS, CDR2 SASEGT. V was shortened by 5 bases and J by 0 bases, with 12 bases between the two germline ends. The CDR3 loop spans 15 amino acids.